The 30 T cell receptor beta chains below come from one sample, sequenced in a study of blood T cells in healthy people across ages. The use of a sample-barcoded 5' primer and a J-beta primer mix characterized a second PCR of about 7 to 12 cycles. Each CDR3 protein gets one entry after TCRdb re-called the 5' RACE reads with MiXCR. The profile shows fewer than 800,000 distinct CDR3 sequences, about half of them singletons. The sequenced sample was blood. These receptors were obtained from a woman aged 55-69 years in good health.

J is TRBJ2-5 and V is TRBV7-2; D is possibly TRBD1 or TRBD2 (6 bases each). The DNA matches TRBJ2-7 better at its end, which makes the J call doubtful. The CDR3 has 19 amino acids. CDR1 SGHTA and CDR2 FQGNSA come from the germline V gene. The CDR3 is CASSPRGTGAAPTGYEQYF. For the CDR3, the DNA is TGTGCCAGCAGCCCTAGGGGTACGGGGGCCGCTCCAACAGGTTACGAGCAGTACTTC.

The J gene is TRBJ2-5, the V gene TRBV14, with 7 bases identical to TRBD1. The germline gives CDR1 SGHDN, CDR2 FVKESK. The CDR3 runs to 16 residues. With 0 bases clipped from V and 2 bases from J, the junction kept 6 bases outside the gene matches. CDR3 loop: CASSQDLGQLQETQYF. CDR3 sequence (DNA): TGTGCCAGCAGCCAAGATCTGGGACAGCTACAAGAGACCCAGTACTTC.

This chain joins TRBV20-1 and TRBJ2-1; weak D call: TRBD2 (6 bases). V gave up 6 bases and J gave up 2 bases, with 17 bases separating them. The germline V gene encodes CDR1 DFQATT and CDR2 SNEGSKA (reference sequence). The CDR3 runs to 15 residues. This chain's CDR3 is CSAHLMEGPYNEQFF. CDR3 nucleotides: TGCAGTGCCCACCTCATGGAGGGCCCCTACAATGAGCAGTTCTTC.

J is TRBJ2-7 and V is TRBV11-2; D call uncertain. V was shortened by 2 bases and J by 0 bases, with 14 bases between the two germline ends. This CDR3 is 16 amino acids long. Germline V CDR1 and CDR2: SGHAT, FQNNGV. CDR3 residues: CASSLKQSGTSYEQYF. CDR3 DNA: TGTGCCAGCAGCTTAAAGCAGTCGGGTACCTCCTACGAGCAGTACTTC.

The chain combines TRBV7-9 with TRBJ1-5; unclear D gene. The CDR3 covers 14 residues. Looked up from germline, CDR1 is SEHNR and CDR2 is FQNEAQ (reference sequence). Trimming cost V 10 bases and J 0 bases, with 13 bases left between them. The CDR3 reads CAISPVNSNQPQHF. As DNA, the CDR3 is TGTGCCATTTCACCCGTAAATAGCAATCAGCCCCAGCATTTT.

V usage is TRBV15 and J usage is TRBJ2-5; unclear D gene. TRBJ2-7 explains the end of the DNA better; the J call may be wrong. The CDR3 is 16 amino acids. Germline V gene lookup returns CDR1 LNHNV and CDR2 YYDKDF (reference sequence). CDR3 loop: CATSRGQNRRLVEQYF. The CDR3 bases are TGTGCCACCAGCAGAGGTCAGAATAGAAGGTTGGTCGAGCAGTACTTC.

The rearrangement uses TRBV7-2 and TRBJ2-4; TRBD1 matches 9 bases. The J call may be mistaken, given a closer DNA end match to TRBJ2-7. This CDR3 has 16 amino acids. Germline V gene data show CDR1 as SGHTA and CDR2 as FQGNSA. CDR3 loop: CASSLGTGGAAYEQYF. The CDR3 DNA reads TGTGCCAGCAGCTTAGGCACAGGGGGCGCAGCCTACGAGCAGTACTTC.

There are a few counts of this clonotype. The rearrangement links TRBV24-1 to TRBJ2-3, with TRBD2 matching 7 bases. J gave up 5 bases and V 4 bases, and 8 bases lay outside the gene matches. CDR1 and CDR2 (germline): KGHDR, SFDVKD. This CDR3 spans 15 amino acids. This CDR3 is CATSDQLAAGDTQYF. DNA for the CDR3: TGTGCCACCAGTGACCAGCTAGCGGCGGGAGATACGCAGTATTTT.

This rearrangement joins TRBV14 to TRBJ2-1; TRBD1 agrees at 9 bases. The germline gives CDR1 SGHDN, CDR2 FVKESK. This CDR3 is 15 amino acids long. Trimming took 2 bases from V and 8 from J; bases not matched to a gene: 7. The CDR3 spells CASSQLGQGFDEQFF. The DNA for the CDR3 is TGTGCCAGCAGCCAATTGGGACAGGGATTCGATGAGCAGTTCTTC.

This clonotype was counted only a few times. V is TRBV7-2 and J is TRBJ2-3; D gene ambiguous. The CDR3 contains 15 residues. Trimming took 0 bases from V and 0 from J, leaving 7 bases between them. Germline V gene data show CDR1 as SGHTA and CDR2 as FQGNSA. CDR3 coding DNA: TGTGCCAGCAGCTTAGCCGGACCTAGCACAGATACGCAGTATTTT. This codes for CASSLAGPSTDTQYF. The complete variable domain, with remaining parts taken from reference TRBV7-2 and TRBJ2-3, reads GAGVSQSPSNKVTEKGKDVELRCDPISGHTALYWYRQSLGQGLEFLIYFQGNSAPDKSGLPSDRFSAERTGGSVSTLTIQRTQQEDSAVYLCASSLAGPSTDTQYFGPGTRLTVL.

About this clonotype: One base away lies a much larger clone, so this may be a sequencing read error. The CDR3 sequence: CSVGNPAYGQYF. The CDR3, as DNA: TGCAGCGTCGGGAATCCCGCCTACGGGCAGTACTTC. The J gene is TRBJ2-7, the V gene TRBV29-1, with a possible D match to TRBD2 (5 bases). The CDR3 is made up of 12 amino acids. Germline-derived CDR1 and CDR2 are SQVTM and ANQGSEA.

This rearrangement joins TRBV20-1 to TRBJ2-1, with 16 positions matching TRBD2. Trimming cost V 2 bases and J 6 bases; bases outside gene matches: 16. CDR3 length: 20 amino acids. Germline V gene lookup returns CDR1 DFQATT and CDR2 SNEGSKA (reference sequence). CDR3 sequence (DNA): TGCAGTGCTAGATTTCCCACCGGGACTAGCGGGAGGGCCAGCGGCAATGAGCAGTTCTTC. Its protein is CSARFPTGTSGRASGNEQFF.

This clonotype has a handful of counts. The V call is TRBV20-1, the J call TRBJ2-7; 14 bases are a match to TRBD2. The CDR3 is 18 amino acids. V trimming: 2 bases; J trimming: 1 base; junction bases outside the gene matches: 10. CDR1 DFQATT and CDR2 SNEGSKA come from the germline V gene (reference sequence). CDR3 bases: TGCAGTGCTAGAATTCTCGGGACTAGCGGGAGAACGTCCTACGAGCAGTACTTC. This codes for CSARILGTSGRTSYEQYF.

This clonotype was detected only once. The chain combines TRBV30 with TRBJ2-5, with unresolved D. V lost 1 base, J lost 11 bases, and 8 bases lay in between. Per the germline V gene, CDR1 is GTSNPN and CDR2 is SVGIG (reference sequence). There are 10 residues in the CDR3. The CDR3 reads CAWSGEKQYF. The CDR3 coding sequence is TGTGCCTGGAGTGGTGAGAAGCAGTACTTC.

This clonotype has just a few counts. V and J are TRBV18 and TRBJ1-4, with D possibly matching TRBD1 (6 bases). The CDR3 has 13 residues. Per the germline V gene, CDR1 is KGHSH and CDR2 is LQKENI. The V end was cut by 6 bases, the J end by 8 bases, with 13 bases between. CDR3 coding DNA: TGTGCCAGCTCGGGGACAAGGGACGAAAAACTGTTTTTT. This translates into CASSGTRDEKLFF. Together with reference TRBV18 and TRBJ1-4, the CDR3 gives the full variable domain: NAGVMQNPRHLVRRRGQEARLRCSPMKGHSHVYWYRQLPEEGLKFMVYLQKENIIDESGMPKERFSAEFPKEGPSILRIQQVVRGDSAAYFCASSGTRDEKLFFGSGTQLSVL.

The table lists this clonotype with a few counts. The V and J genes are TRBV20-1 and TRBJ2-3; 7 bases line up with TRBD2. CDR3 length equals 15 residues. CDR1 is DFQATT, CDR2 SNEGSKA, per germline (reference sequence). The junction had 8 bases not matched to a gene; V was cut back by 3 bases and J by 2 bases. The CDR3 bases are TGCAGTGCTAGGATGGGGAGGGGATTCACAGATACGCAGTATTTT. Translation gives CSARMGRGFTDTQYF.

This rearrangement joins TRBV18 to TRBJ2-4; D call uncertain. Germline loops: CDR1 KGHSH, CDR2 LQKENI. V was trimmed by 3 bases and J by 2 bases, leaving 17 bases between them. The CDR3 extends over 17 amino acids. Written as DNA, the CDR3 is TGTGCCAGCTCACCTGCGCTCCACCTTGGGTCCAAAAACATTCAGTACTTC. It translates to CASSPALHLGSKNIQYF.

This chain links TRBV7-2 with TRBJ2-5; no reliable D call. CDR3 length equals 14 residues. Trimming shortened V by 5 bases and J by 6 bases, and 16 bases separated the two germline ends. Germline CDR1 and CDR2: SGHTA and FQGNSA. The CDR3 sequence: CASSPSQARQTQYF. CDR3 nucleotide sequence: TGTGCCAGCAGCCCTTCCCAAGCTCGCCAGACCCAGTACTTC.

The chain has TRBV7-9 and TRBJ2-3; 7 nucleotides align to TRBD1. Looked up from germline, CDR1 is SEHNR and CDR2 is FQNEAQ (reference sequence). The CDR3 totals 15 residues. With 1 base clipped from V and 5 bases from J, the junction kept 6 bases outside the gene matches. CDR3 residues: CASSLEGSGGDTQYF. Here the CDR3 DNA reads TGTGCCAGCAGCTTAGAAGGATCAGGGGGAGATACGCAGTATTTT.

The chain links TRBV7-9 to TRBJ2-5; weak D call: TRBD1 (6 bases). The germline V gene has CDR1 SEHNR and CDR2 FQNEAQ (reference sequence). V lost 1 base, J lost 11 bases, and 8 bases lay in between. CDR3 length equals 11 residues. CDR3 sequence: CASSLGTVQYF. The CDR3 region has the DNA TGTGCCAGCAGCTTAGGGACAGTACAGTACTTC.

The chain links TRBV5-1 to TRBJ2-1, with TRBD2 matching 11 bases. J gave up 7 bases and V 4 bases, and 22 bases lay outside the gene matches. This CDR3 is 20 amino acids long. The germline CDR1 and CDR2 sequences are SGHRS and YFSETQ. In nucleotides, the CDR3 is TGCGCCAGCAGCCACCGAGGCGGGAGGGCCTCTAGCGGGAGGTGGAATGAGCAGTTCTTC. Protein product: CASSHRGGRASSGRWNEQFF.

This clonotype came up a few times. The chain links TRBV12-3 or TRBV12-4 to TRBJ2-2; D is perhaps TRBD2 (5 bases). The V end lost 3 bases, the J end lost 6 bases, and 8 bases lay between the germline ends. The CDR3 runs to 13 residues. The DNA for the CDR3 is TGTGCCAGCAGTTTCGGGGTTCCCGGGGAGCTGTTTTTT. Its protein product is CASSFGVPGELFF.

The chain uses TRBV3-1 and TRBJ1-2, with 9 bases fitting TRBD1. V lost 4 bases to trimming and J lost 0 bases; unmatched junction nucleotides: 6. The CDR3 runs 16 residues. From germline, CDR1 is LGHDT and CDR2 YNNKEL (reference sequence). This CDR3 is CASSRQDRGTNYGYTF. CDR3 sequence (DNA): TGTGCCAGCAGCCGCCAGGACAGGGGTACTAACTATGGCTACACCTTC.

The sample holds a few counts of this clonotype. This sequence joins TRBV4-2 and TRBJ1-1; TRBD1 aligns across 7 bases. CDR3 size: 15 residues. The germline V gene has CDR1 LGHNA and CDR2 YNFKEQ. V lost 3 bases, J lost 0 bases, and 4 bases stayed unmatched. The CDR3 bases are TGTGCCAGCAGCCAGACGGACAGGTTGAACACTGAAGCTTTCTTT. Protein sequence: CASSQTDRLNTEAFF.

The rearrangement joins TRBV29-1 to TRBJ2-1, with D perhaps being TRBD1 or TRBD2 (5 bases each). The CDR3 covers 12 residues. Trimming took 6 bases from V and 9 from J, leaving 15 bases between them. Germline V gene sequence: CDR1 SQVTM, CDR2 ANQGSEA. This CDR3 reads CSVRDLASEQFF. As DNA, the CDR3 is TGCAGCGTAAGGGACCTGGCGTCTGAGCAGTTCTTC.

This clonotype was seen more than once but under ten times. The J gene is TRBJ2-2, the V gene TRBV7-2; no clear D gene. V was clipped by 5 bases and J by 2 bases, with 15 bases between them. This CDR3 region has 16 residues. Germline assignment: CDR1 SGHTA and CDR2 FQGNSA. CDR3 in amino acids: CASSPFSLVNTGELFF. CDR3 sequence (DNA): TGTGCCAGCAGCCCCTTCTCGTTAGTAAACACCGGGGAGCTGTTTTTT.

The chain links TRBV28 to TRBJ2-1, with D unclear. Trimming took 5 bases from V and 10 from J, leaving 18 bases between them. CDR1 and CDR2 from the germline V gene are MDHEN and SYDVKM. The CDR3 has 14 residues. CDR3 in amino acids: CASSPLFPLGEQFF. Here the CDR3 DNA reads TGTGCCAGCAGTCCCCTCTTCCCTCTGGGAGAGCAGTTCTTC.

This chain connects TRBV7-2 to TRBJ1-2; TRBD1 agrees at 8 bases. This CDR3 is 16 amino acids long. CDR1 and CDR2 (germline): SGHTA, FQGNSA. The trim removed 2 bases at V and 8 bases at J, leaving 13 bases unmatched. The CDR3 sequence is CASSLLNPGTGYGYTF. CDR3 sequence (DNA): TGTGCCAGCAGCTTACTCAACCCCGGGACAGGCTACGGCTACACCTTC.

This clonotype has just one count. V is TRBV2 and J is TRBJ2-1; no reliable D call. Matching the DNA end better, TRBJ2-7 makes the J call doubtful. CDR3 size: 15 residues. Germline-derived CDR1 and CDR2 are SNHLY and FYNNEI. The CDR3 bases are TGTGCCAGCAGTCGCGAGAATTTGGGCTACAATGAGCAGTACTTC. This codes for CASSRENLGYNEQYF.

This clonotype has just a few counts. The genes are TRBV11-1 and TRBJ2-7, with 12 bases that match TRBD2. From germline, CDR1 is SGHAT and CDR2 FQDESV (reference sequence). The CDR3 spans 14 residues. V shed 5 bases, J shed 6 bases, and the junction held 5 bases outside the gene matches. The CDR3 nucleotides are TGTGCCAGCAGCCTAATGACTAGCGGGAGCGAGCAGTACTTC. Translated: CASSLMTSGSEQYF.